The rows below give T cell receptor beta chains drawn from one sample of a study of blood T cell repertoires in COVID-19. Data came from immunoSEQ multiplex PCR; TCRdb stores just in-frame clones and leaves some out. This table has roughly 150,000 clones, more than 70% appearing once. The material sequenced was PBMCs or T cells enriched from blood (not recorded which). These TCRs come from a man between 60 and 75 years old who had recovered from COVID-19. Both conserved end residues are part of each CDR3.

TRBV28	14	TRBJ1-6	CASRPGRGTQPLHF
TRBV5-1	21	TRBJ2-4	CASSSRPWGNPGQLAKNIQYF
TRBV7-9	15	TRBJ2-7	CASSSEGGVFDEQYF
TRBV9	13	TRBJ1-1	CASNVQGDTEAFF
TRBV3-1/TRBV3-2	13	TRBJ1-1	CAFARSLNTEAFF
TRBV4-2	14	TRBJ2-5	CASSPTDSRETQYF
TRBV19	16	TRBJ2-1	CASSTPTGQARNEQFF
TRBV7-6	15	TRBJ2-2	CASAGGRMNTGELFF
TRBV19	15	TRBJ2-7	CASRVRDRGSYEQYF
TRBV7-3	12	TRBJ1-1	CASSLGATEAFF
TRBV19	15	TRBJ1-3	CASSPSRGSGNTIYF
TRBV6-5	14	TRBJ1-4	CASSRPGQLEKLFF
TRBV27	15	TRBJ1-5	CASSSRRASNQPQHF
TRBV2	11	TRBJ1-1	CASSDRVEAFF
TRBV11-2	14	TRBJ2-1	CASSLSGVYNEQFF
TRBV7-3	13	TRBJ1-3	CASSFSTVNTIYF
TRBV24-1	14	TRBJ2-1	CAAGTSGSLNEQFF
TRBV5-4	15	TRBJ2-7	CASSTGLAGAYEQYF
TRBV5-5	11	TRBJ1-3	CASRLAGSYYF
TRBV14	13	TRBJ2-1	CASSEQTRNAQFF
TRBV29-1	13	TRBJ2-1	CSVEEGSGVAQFF
TRBV30	14	TRBJ1-4	CAWSQGATNEKLFF
TRBV28	13	TRBJ2-1	CASNRRTYNEQFF
TRBV7-2	14	TRBJ1-2	CASSFDRGNYGYTF
TRBV7-9	13	TRBJ2-1	CASSFGRGYEQFF
TRBV10-2	13	TRBJ2-5	CASSNHYQETQYF
TRBV2	17	TRBJ2-2	CASSAHPGQGVAGELFF
TRBV30	18	TRBJ2-4	CAWSSGSGGKVAKNIQYF
TRBV18	17	TRBJ1-3	CASSLLNDRLSGNTIYF
TRBV27	14	TRBJ2-1	CASSYGQGGNEQFF
TRBV29-1	13	TRBJ2-5	CSASIQGRETQYF
TRBV2	14	TRBJ2-7	CASSYRQDSYEQYF
TRBV19	15	TRBJ1-2	CASSGPGQANYGYTF
TRBV4-1	17	TRBJ2-2	CASSQGEGLANTGELFF